This T cell receptor beta chain derives from a study of shared clonotypes between healthy human individuals (dated by TCRdb to the early 2020s). Concerning the study at large: Two women and three men aged 18 to 49 years were included in the cohort. Per donor, three plates each were used for CD4 naive and CD4 memory, two for CD8 naive, and one for CD8 memory. To estimate repertoire size and how much clonotypes are shared between individuals, the study performed deep sequencing of blood TCR repertoires from a few healthy adults. To increase sequencing depth and limit assay-specific biases, TCR repertoire library preparation and sequencing were carried out by different laboratories using diverse techniques. Each donor's leukapheresis produced roughly between roughly 0.85 and 10 billion PBMCs. Broad study findings and their caveats: Across four donors, approximately 4.9% of naive CD4, roughly 3.5% of naive CD8, about 2.3% of memory CD4, and about 0.44% of memory CD8 clonotypes were shared. Pairwise subsampling indicated that sequencing depth was expected to affect the degree of clonotype sharing among donors. Incomplete sequencing was indicated by rarefaction of sorted-subset datasets, despite the large sequencing depth. Higher generation probabilities were observed for clonotypes shared by all four sorted-subset donors than for non-shared clonotypes. The genetic and exposure-history diversity represented was limited by the small number of donors. Larger estimated clonotype richness was generally found for naive subsets than for memory subsets. Only blood was sampled, and tissue TCR repertoires likely differ from those in blood.

Using the deep immunoSEQ assay, multiplex PCR amplified TCR CDR3 regions from genomic DNA. Genomic DNA extracted from each cell subset was distributed evenly over all wells of several immunoSEQ 96-well plates, and each plate served as one replicate. Each replicate PCR for sorted subsets received around 200 ng genomic DNA, equal to tens of thousands of T cell genomes. Purified libraries were quantified with a Qubit 3.0 fluorometer, sized on a Bioanalyzer 2100, and re-quantified with the KAPA Library Quantification kit. Each immunoSEQ 96-well plate was sequenced on its own single-read 150-cycle Illumina NextSeq 550 flow cell. In the source study's methods: The immunoSEQ output contained only junctional sequences without quality scores, so filtering could not match that applied to full-length reads. Sequences were annotated with PyIR, a Python wrapper for IgBLAST v1.9, using IMGT germline references to assign V/J genes and CDR3. Reads were filtered out if the reads had weak V/J assignments (E-value above 1e-6), no CDR3, stop codons, out-of-frame junctions, or ambiguous translated residues. V3J clonotypes were defined as sequences sharing the same inferred V gene, J gene, and CDR3 amino acid sequence. To compute the percentage overlap between repertoires, the number of shared unique clonotypes was divided by the size of the smaller repertoire. Repertoire richness was assessed with RTK rarefaction, the Chao1 estimator, and Recon v2.1 estimates of unobserved clonotypes. OLGA was used to compute generation probabilities for all TCRbeta clonotypes that the gDNA method yielded from four donors. TCRdb limited this immuneACCESS table to in-frame rearrangements with V and J called. A share of clones is missing; checked studies link under half to unresolved V genes, and the rest is unexplained. Clonal size and the V and J genes are those of that table, whereas D and trimming came from the DNA. This sample gives around 990,000 clones in total; 70% to 85% of them show up just once. The ten largest clonotypes hold approximately 0.9% of the sample.

From its cysteine to its phenylalanine, the CDR3 spans 17 amino acids. This entry keeps only the CDR3 DNA: 51 bases, framed from base 1. The germline V gene supplies CDR1 LGHNA and CDR2 YNFKEQ. V is reduced by 1 base and J by 5 bases, leaving a spacing of 18 bases between them. Of note for this clone: No antigen is known for it. Base qualities were left out, and no much larger clone turns up one base away.

The donors were healthy, HIV-negative adults with no recently reported acute infections or vaccinations. All donors were Caucasian adults living in Nashville, Tennessee, USA. Magnetic negative selection was used to enrich CD4+ T cells, after which naive cells were positively selected on CD45RA and the negative fraction became the memory subset. After blood collection by leukapheresis, PBMCs were isolated using Ficoll-Histopaque density gradient centrifugation and then cryopreserved in the vapor phase of liquid nitrogen. Purity and quantity of every magnetically sorted T cell population were checked by analytical flow cytometry. Genomic DNA was isolated from each sorted fraction and quantified by UV absorbance on a Nanodrop 2000c.

Rearrangement joined TRBV4-2 to TRBJ2-1; the D call is tentative, TRBD1 or TRBD2, as each matches 5 bases. This TCR derives from a man between 18 and 29 years old in good health. Some clones in this sample may be carry-over from other donors' samples. The material sequenced was memory CD4+ T cells from PBMCs. In the paper's terms, the cell subset or site label means: CD45RA-negative fraction. The nucleotides are TGTGCCAGCAGCCAAGTGGGCCCGGGACGCACGGACAATGAGCAGTTCTTC. The encoded protein is CASSQVGPGRTDNEQFF.